What follows are 30 T cell receptor beta chains derived from one specimen sequenced in a study of monozygotic twins with inflammatory bowel disease. One entry per CDR3 protein, without DNA, is what TCRdb gives after re-calling the 5' RACE reads. Its table lists approximately 400,000 distinct CDR3 sequences. The specimen sequenced was blood. The receptors derive from a human donor with ulcerative colitis or Crohn's disease, or a healthy co-twin of an affected twin (not recorded which).

The V call is TRBV7-2, the J call TRBJ2-5; the D gene TCRdb calls, TRBD1, cannot be checked with no DNA. The germline V gene encodes CDR1 SGHTA and CDR2 FQGNSA. The CDR3 loop spans 15 amino acids. The CDR3 sequence is CASSPPGGGGETQYF.

J is TRBJ2-3 and V is TRBV10-3; TCRdb reports TRBD2, a call that lacks DNA to check it against. The germline V gene has CDR1 ENHRY and CDR2 SYGVKD. This CDR3 comprises 15 residues. The CDR3: CAISAASGSTDTQYF.

The CDR3 region is CASSSAGLAPSPSYNEQFF. The chain uses TRBV5-6 and TRBJ2-1; no DNA is available, so the TRBD2 call from TCRdb remains unchecked. The CDR3 runs to 19 residues. Germline V CDR1 and CDR2: SGHDT, YYEEEE.

The chain couples TRBV28 to TRBJ2-2; TCRdb selects TRBD1, and the lack of DNA leaves this call unchecked. CDR3 length equals 15 residues. From germline, CDR1 is MDHEN and CDR2 SYDVKM. CDR3 loop: CASSFGPGAGGELFF.

J is TRBJ2-2 and V is TRBV7-8. Germline lookup yields CDR1 SGHVS and CDR2 FQNEAQ. The CDR3 consists of 14 residues. The CDR3 reads CASSLLVTTGDLFF.

This chain links TRBV5-1 with TRBJ2-3; TCRdb's assignment of TRBD2 cannot be checked, as there is no DNA. The germline V gene encodes CDR1 SGHRS and CDR2 YFSETQ. The CDR3 covers 15 residues. The CDR3 loop is CASSLAGAGGDTQYF.

This chain joins TRBV6-5 and TRBJ1-6; the TCRdb D gene call, TRBD1, has no DNA to confirm it. The CDR3 covers 12 residues. CDR1 is MNHEY, CDR2 SVGAGI, per germline. The CDR3 here is CASSYPGGPLHF.

V and J are TRBV7-7 and TRBJ1-3; the TCRdb D gene call, TRBD1, has no DNA to confirm it. The CDR3 has 16 amino acids. Germline V gives CDR1 SSHAT, CDR2 FNYEAQ (reference sequence). CDR3 in amino acids: CASSGGGPSSGNTIYF.

The V gene is TRBV5-1, the J gene TRBJ2-3; TCRdb calls TRBD2, which cannot be checked without DNA. This CDR3 comprises 16 residues. Looked up from germline, CDR1 is SGHRS and CDR2 is YFSETQ. The CDR3 is CASSLGGKSTADTQYF.

The chain has TRBV18 and TRBJ1-4. The CDR3 spans 18 residues. Looked up from germline, CDR1 is KGHSH and CDR2 is LQKENI. The CDR3 loop reads CASSPPEQGPVPNEKLFF.

This sequence joins TRBV4-3 and TRBJ2-1; TCRdb picks TRBD2, but there is no DNA to check that call. Germline assignment: CDR1 LGHNA and CDR2 YSLEER. The CDR3 length is 17 residues. The CDR3 loop reads CASSQDKLAGQYNEQFF.

This chain links TRBV5-1 with TRBJ2-3. Germline CDR1 is SGHRS and CDR2 is YFSETQ. The CDR3 extends over 12 amino acids. The CDR3 reads CASSLESDTQYF. Looking up the rest from reference TRBV5-1 and TRBJ2-3 gives the full variable domain: KAGVTQTPRYLIKTRGQQVTLSCSPISGHRSVSWYQQTPGQGLQFLFEYFSETQRNKGNFPGRFSGRQFSNSRSEMNVSTLELGDSALYLCASSLESDTQYFGPGTRLTVL.

This chain connects TRBV28 to TRBJ2-1; the D call of TRBD2 rests on TCRdb alone, since no DNA is present to check it. CDR3 length: 18 amino acids. Germline assignment: CDR1 MDHEN and CDR2 SYDVKM. CDR3 sequence reads: CASSFMGPSGRLYNEQFF.

The CDR3 protein is CSADSGSSGANVLTF. The rearrangement joins TRBV20-1 to TRBJ2-6. The germline V gene encodes CDR1 DFQATT and CDR2 SNEGSKA (reference sequence). The CDR3 is 15 amino acids.

The rearrangement links TRBV20-1 to TRBJ2-7; the D call of TRBD1 rests on TCRdb alone, since no DNA is present to check it. Per germline, CDR1 DFQATT and CDR2 SNEGSKA (reference sequence). CDR3 size: 11 residues. CDR3 region: CSAADRREQYF.

The CDR3 is CASRSLAGAQETQYF. The rearrangement joins TRBV12-3 or TRBV12-4 to TRBJ2-5; TCRdb proposes TRBD2, but this gene call is untestable without DNA. CDR3 length equals 15 residues.

The chain joins TRBV7-2 to TRBJ2-1; TCRdb returns TRBD1, unconfirmable since there is no DNA. Germline-derived CDR1 and CDR2 are SGHTA and FQGNSA. There are 14 residues in the CDR3. Here the CDR3 reads CASSFKGARNEQFF.

The chain combines TRBV15 with TRBJ2-1; TCRdb's D call of TRBD1 is untestable without DNA. Per the germline V gene, CDR1 is LNHNV and CDR2 is YYDKDF (reference sequence). CDR3 length equals 14 residues. The CDR3 loop reads CATSGRQGMSEQFF.

This rearrangement joins TRBV6-1 to TRBJ2-1; the TRBD1 assignment by TCRdb is unverifiable without DNA. CDR3 length: 15 residues. Per germline, CDR1 MNHNS and CDR2 SASEGT. The CDR3 sequence is CASSEFWGQGCEQFF.

The V call is TRBV12-5, the J call TRBJ2-1. The CDR3 is 14 residues long. CDR1 is LGHNT and CDR2 is FRNRAP in the germline V gene. CDR3: CASGLVAADNEQFF.

The rearrangement links TRBV9 to TRBJ1-1; TCRdb selects TRBD1, and the lack of DNA leaves this call unchecked. The CDR3 has 14 amino acids. Germline V gene lookup returns CDR1 SGDLS and CDR2 YYNGEE. The CDR3 loop is CASSEGTVNTEAFF.

The chain has TRBV12-3 or TRBV12-4 and TRBJ1-1; TCRdb names TRBD1, which stays unverified in the absence of DNA. CDR3 length equals 15 residues. The CDR3 region is CASSPPDRLEVEAFF.

The genes are TRBV20-1 and TRBJ1-3. Germline assignment: CDR1 DFQATT and CDR2 SNEGSKA (reference sequence). This CDR3 region has 12 residues. This chain's CDR3 is CSAREARDTIYF.

The chain has TRBV18 and TRBJ2-7; the TCRdb call, TRBD2, lacks DNA for checking. From germline, CDR1 is KGHSH and CDR2 LQKENI. CDR3 length: 15 residues. CDR3 sequence reads: CASSLSSGGNYEQYF.

The chain employs TRBV10-3 and TRBJ2-2; TCRdb names TRBD1, which stays unverified in the absence of DNA. CDR1 is ENHRY, CDR2 SYGVKD, per germline. The CDR3 is 16 amino acids. This CDR3 is CAFRESGGVDTGELFF.

The chain is built from TRBV28 and TRBJ2-1. Germline V CDR1 and CDR2: MDHEN, SYDVKM. This CDR3 region has 13 residues. The CDR3 loop is CASSFQTPYEQFF. The full variable domain, completed using reference TRBV28 and TRBJ2-1, is DVKVTQSSRYLVKRTGEKVFLECVQDMDHENMFWYRQDPGLGLRLIYFSYDVKMKEKGDIPEGYSVSREKKERFSLILESASTNQTSMYLCASSFQTPYEQFFGPGTRLTVL.

V gene TRBV27 combines with J gene TRBJ2-1; TCRdb outputs TRBD1, but without DNA this stays unchecked. CDR1 and CDR2 from the germline V gene are MNHEY and SMNVEV (reference sequence). This CDR3 spans 14 amino acids. The CDR3 reads CASSLSSPGNEQFF.

J is TRBJ1-1 and V is TRBV12-3 or TRBV12-4; as DNA is missing, the TRBD1 call by TCRdb cannot be tested. This CDR3 has 13 amino acids. The CDR3 region is CASGGGINTEAFF.

The chain combines TRBV1 with TRBJ1-1; the D gene TCRdb calls, TRBD1, cannot be checked with no DNA. TRBV1 is tagged as a pseudogene. The CDR3 sequence is 17 residues long. Here the CDR3 reads CTSSQGRDRARVTEAFF.

This chain uses TRBV5-1 with TRBJ2-5; without DNA, the TCRdb call of TRBD1 cannot be checked. CDR1 is SGHRS and CDR2 is YFSETQ in the germline V gene. This CDR3 has 14 residues. CDR3 residues: CASSLEQGQETQYF.